The rows below give T cell receptor beta chains drawn from one sample of a study of blood T cell repertoires in COVID-19. Only in-frame clones appear in the TCRdb table, and some are missing; sequencing was by immunoSEQ multiplex PCR. The sample lists about 370,000 clones, about 90% occurring once. Sequenced input: peripheral blood. These TCRs come from a woman in her 30s with COVID-19, enrolled during active disease. The CDR3 runs from the conserved cysteine through the conserved F or W.

CDR3 | J | V
CASSYGSDGDTEAFF | TRBJ1-1 | TRBV7-6
CASSQVHGGDEQYF | TRBJ2-7 | TRBV4-2
CASSPSGLAGYEQFF | TRBJ2-1 | TRBV4-3
CASSHGTGNAEAFF | TRBJ1-1 | TRBV3-1/TRBV3-2
CASGSPSGEYSNQPQHF | TRBJ1-5 | TRBV12-5
CASRLSSGRVDEQFF | TRBJ2-1 | TRBV7-8
CASSPGWTGGSGYTF | TRBJ1-2 | TRBV28
CASSRPGTGFELEDTQYF | TRBJ2-3 | TRBV11-3
CASSLTGSTEAFF | TRBJ1-1 | TRBV14
CASSPPGPQGSYEQYF | TRBJ2-7 | TRBV5-4
CASTTEGGFPYNEQFF | TRBJ2-1 | TRBV5-4
CATSDPTANTGELFF | TRBJ2-2 | TRBV24-1
CASSLLSAGTGTEAFF | TRBJ1-1 | TRBV7-8
CASSLGARQVYEQYF | TRBJ2-7 | TRBV11-2
CASSYGLAGVLDTQYF | TRBJ2-3 | TRBV6-2/TRBV6-3
CASSPPGGRETQYF | TRBJ2-5 | TRBV7-9
CASSPSGNNEKLFF | TRBJ1-4 | TRBV18
CASSRQGNTEAFF | TRBJ1-1 | TRBV11-2
CASSSHRGNYGYTF | TRBJ1-2 | TRBV4-2
CASSVGTSPYEQYF | TRBJ2-7 | TRBV7-9
CASSQDYNMNTEAFF | TRBJ1-1 | TRBV4-1
CASSPPSFPGIIRRGYTF | TRBJ1-2 | TRBV5-6
CASSLVAGAHDEAFF | TRBJ1-1 | TRBV7-2
CASSQELGGYTF | TRBJ1-2 | TRBV4-1
CASSLGPGDNQPQHF | TRBJ1-5 | TRBV7-2
CASSPQGSNAEAFF | TRBJ1-1 | TRBV6-5
CASSIGEKLFF | TRBJ1-4 | TRBV19
CASSLGSGGIQYF | TRBJ2-4 | TRBV7-9
CASEGGQGILYEQYF | TRBJ2-7 | TRBV13
CASRPGVGETQYF | TRBJ2-5 | TRBV7-2
CASSSLAAETQYF | TRBJ2-5 | TRBV5-6
CASSLEINYGYTF | TRBJ1-2 | TRBV5-1
CASSRTGNQPQHF | TRBJ1-5 | TRBV6-2/TRBV6-3
CASSTGVQMNTEAFF | TRBJ1-1 | TRBV19
CASRRDRVNEKLFF | TRBJ1-4 | TRBV19
CASSPGAGIKETQYF | TRBJ2-5 | TRBV11-3
CASSSGQGNSPLHF | TRBJ1-6 | TRBV5-6
CASSSRGRSDQPQHF | TRBJ1-5 | TRBV19
CASSADRNTGELFF | TRBJ2-2 | TRBV2
CASSLLTGEGEQYF | TRBJ2-7 | TRBV27
CASSFSGDNSPLHF | TRBJ1-6 | TRBV11-2
CASSQSENEKLFF | TRBJ1-4 | TRBV3-1/TRBV3-2
CASSSLMGGTGELFF | TRBJ2-2 | TRBV7-2
CASSPPLAGLNEQFF | TRBJ2-1 | TRBV18
CASSRIGQGGEKLFF | TRBJ1-4 | TRBV28
CASSQEGYRDTEAFF | TRBJ1-1 | TRBV14
CASSYSGGSSLGELFF | TRBJ2-2 | TRBV6-6
CASSLPAGVTYEQYF | TRBJ2-7 | TRBV28
CASSLRATNSPLHF | TRBJ1-6 | TRBV4-1
CASNSIGTGTEETQYF | TRBJ2-5 | TRBV7-9
CASIPGTLLRRDTQYF | TRBJ2-3 | TRBV28
CASSGVGGSYEQYF | TRBJ2-7 | TRBV5-6
CASSYFTDSYGYTF | TRBJ1-2 | TRBV6-6
CATSDSPGQGAPGTQYF | TRBJ2-3 | TRBV24-1
CASSLEDSYNSPLHF | TRBJ1-6 | TRBV7-2